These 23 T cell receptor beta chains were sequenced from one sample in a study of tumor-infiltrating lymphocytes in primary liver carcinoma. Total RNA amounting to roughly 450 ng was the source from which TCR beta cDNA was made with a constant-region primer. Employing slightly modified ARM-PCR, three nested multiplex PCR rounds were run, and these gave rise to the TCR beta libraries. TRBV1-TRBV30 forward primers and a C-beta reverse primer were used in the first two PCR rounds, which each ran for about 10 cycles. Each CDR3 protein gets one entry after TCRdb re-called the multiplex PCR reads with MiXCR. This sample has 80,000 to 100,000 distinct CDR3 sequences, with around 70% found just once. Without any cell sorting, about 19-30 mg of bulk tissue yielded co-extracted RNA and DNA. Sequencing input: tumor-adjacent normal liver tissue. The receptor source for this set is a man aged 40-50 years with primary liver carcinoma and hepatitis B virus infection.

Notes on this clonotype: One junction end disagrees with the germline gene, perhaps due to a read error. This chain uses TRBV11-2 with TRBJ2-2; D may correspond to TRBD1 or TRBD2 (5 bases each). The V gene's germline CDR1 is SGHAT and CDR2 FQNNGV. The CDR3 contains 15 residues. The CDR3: CASSFVRGKAGEPFF. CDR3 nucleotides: TGTGCCAGCAGCTTCGTAAGGGGCAAAGCCGGGGAGCCGTTTTTT.

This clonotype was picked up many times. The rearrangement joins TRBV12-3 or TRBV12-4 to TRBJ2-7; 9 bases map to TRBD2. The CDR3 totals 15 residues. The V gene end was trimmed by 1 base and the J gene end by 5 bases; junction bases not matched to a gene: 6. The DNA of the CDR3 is TGTGCCAGCAGTTTAGGGCTAGCGGGGATCCACGAGCAGTACTTC. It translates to CASSLGLAGIHEQYF.

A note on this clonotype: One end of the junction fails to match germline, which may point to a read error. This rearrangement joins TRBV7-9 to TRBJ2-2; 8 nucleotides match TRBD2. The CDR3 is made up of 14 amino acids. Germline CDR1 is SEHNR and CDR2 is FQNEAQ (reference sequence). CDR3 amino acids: CASRSAGAPGELFF. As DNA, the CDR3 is TGTGCAAGCAGGTCAGCGGGAGCTCCCGGGGAGCTGTTTTTT.

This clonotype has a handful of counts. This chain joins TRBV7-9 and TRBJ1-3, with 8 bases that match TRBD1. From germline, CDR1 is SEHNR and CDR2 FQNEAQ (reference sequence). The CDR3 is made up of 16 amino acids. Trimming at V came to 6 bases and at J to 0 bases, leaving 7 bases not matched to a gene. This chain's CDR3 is CASSPRDRGSGNTIYF. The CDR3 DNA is TGTGCCAGCAGTCCGAGAGACAGGGGCTCTGGAAACACCATATATTTT.

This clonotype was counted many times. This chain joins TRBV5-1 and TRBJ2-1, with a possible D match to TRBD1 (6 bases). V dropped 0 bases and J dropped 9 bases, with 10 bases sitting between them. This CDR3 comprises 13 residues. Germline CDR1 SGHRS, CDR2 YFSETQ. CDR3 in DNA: TGCGCCAGCAGCTTGGAGGGACATAGTGAGCAGTTCTTC. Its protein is CASSLEGHSEQFF.

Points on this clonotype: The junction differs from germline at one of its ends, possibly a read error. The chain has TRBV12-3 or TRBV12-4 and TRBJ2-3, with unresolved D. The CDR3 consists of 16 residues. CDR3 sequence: CVSSSPGCASTDTQYF. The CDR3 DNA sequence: TGTGTCAGCAGTTCTCCCGGATGCGCTAGCACAGATACGCAGTATTTT.

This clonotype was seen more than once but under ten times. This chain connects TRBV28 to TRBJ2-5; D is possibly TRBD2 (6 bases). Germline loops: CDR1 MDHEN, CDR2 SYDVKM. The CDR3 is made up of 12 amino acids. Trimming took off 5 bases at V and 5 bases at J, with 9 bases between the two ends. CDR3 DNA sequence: TGTGCCAGCAGTGACGGAGGGGAGACCCAGTACTTC. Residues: CASSDGGETQYF.

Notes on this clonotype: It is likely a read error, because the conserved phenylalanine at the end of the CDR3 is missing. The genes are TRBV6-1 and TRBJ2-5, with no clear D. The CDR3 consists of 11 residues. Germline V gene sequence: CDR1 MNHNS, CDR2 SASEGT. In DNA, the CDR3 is TGTGGCAGCAGTGCATCGGAGACCCAGTACCTC. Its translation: CGSSASETQYL.

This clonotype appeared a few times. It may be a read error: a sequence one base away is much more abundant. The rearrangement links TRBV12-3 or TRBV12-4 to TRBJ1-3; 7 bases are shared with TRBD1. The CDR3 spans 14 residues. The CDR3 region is CASGLEGAPNTIYF. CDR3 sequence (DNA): TGTGCCAGCGGTTTAGAGGGGGCTCCCAACACCATATATTTT.

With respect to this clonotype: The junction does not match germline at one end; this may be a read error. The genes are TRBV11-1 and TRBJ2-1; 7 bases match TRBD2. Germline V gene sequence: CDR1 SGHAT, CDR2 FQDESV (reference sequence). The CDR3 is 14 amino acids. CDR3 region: CTSSKAGNRNEHFF. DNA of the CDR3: TGTACCAGCAGCAAAGCGGGAAATAGGAATGAGCACTTCTTC.

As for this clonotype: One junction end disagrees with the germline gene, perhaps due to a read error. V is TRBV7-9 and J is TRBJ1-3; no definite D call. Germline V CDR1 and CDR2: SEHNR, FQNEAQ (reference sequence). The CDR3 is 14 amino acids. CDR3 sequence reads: CASRPEFSGNTIYF. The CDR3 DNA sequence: TGTGCCAGCAGACCCGAATTCTCTGGGAACACCATATATTTT.

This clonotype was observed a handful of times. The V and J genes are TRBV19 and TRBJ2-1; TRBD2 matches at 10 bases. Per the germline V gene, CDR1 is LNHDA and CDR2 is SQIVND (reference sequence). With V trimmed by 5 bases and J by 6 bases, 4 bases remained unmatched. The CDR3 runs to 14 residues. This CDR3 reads CASSFQREGNEQFF. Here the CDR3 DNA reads TGTGCCAGTAGTTTCCAGCGGGAGGGCAATGAGCAGTTCTTC.

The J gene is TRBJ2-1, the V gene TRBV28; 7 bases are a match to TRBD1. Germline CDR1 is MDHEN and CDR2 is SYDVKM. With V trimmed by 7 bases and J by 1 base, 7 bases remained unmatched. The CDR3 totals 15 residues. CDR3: CASMLGGGSYNEQFF. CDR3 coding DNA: TGTGCCAGCATGTTAGGGGGCGGATCCTACAATGAGCAGTTCTTC.

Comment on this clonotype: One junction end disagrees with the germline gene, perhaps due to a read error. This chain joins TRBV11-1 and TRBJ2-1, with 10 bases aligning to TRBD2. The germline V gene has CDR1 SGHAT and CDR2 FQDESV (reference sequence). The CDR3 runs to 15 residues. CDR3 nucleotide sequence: TGTACCAGCGGCTCATGGACTAGCGGATTCAATGAGCAGTTCTTC. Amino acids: CTSGSWTSGFNEQFF.

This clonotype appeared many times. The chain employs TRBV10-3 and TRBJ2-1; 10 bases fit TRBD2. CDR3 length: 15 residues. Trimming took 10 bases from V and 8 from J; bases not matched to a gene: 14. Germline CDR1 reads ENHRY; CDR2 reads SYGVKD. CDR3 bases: TGTGCCACCCCACACTCAGCGGGAGGGCCAGATGAGCAGTTCTTC. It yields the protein CATPHSAGGPDEQFF.

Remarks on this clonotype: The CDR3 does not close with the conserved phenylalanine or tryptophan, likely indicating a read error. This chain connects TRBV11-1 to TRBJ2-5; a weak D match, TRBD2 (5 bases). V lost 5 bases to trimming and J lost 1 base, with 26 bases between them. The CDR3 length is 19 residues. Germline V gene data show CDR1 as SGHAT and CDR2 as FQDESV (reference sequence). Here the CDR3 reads CASSPSPEVRKDFQETQYI. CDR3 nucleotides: TGTGCCAGCAGCCCGTCCCCGGAGGTCAGGAAAGACTTCCAAGAGACCCAGTACATC.

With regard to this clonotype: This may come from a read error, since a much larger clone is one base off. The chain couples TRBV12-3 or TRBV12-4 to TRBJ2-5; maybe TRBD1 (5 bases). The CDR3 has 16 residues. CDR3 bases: TGTACCAGCAGTATGGACACCCCCCTCGCAAGAGAGACCCAGTACTTC. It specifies CTSSMDTPLARETQYF.

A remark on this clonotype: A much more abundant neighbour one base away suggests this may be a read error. CDR3 loop: CASSLSPGSPTDMQYF. The CDR3 nucleotides read TGTGCCAGCAGCCTCTCACCGGGTAGCCCCACAGATATGCAGTATTTT. V is TRBV6-6 and J is TRBJ2-3; D unresolved. Germline V gene sequence: CDR1 MNHNY, CDR2 SVGAGI (reference sequence). The CDR3 length is 16 residues.

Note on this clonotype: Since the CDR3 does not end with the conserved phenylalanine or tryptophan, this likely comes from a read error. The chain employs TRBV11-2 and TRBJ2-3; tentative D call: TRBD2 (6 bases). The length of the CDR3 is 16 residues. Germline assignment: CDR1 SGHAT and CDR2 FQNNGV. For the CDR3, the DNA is TGTGCCAGCAGCCCCCCGACTAGTGGCAGCACAGGTACGCAGTATTTG. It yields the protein CASSPPTSGSTGTQYL.

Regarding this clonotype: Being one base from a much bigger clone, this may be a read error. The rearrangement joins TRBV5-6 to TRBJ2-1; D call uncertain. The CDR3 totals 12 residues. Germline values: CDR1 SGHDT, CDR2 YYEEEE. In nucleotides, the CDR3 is TGTGCCAACAGCTTGCGCTGGAATGAGCAGTTCTTC. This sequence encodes CANSLRWNEQFF.

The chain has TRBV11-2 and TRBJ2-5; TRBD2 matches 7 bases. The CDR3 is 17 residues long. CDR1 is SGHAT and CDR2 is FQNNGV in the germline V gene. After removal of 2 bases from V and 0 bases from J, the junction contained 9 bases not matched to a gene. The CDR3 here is CASSLSAGGGDQETQYF. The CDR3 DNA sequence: TGTGCCAGCAGCTTATCGGCTGGGGGGGGGGACCAAGAGACCCAGTACTTC.

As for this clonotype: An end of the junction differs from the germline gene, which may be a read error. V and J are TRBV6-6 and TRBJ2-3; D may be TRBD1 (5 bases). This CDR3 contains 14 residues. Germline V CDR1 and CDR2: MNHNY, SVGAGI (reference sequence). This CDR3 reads CASRRTWRTDTQYF. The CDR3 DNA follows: TGTGCCAGCAGGAGGACATGGCGCACAGATACCCAGTATTTT.

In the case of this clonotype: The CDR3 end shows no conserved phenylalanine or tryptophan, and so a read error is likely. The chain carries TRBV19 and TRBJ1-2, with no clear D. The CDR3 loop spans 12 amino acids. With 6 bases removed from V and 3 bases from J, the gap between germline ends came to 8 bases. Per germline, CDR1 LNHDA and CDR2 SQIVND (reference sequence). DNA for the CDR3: TGTGCCAGTAGCCCATGGGACTATGGCTACACCCTC. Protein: CASSPWDYGYTL.